Following are 4 T cell receptor beta chains from one sample sequenced in a study of blood T cell repertoires in COVID-19. The table came from immunoSEQ multiplex PCR; TCRdb's copy has only in-frame clones and leaves some out. The table records some 120,000 clones, over 80% of them present only once. Sample: peripheral blood. The receptors shown here come from a woman in her seventies with acute or convalescent COVID-19.

CDR3 coding DNA: TGTGCCAGCAGTTTAATCGGAGTCACTGAAGCTTTCTTT. Translation: CASSLIGVTEAFF. The genes are TRBV12-3 or TRBV12-4 and TRBJ1-1; the D is unclear. Deletions cut 2 bases from V and 4 bases from J, with 8 bases between. This CDR3 contains 13 residues.

The chain has TRBV4-1 and TRBJ2-2; D not resolved. The CDR3 consists of 13 residues. V lost 5 bases and J 2 bases, leaving 6 bases between the germline ends. Germline CDR1 reads MGHRA; CDR2 reads YSYEKL. The CDR3 nucleotides are TGCGCCAGCAGCGCAGTCAACACCGGGGAGCTGTTTTTT. Residues: CASSAVNTGELFF.

CDR3 sequence: CASSSTRVTFYGYTF. The DNA for the CDR3 is TGTGCCAGCAGCTCTACTAGGGTGACCTTCTATGGCTACACCTTC. The chain is built from TRBV2 and TRBJ1-2; D unclear. The CDR3 loop spans 15 amino acids. Trimming shortened V by 6 bases and J by 4 bases, and 18 bases separated the two germline ends. Germline values: CDR1 SNHLY, CDR2 FYNNEI.

The CDR3 loop reads CATLGPGRYGYTF. In nucleotides, the CDR3 is TGTGCCACCCTGGGCCCCGGGAGGTATGGCTACACCTTC. This sequence joins TRBV6-4 and TRBJ1-2, with no clear D. Germline assignment: CDR1 MRHNA and CDR2 SNTAGT. This CDR3 contains 13 residues. Trimming shortened V by 10 bases and J by 5 bases, and 17 bases separated the two germline ends.